The clone carrying this T cell receptor beta chain was seen a handful of times. The antigen is not known. CDR1 is MNHEY, CDR2 SVGAGI, per germline. V was clipped by 0 bases and J by 8 bases, with 14 bases between them. The CDR3 has 15 amino acids. This sample stems from a study of T cells in Graves' hyperthyroidism and ophthalmopathy. General observations from the study: Ophthalmopathy was separated from stable hyperthyroidism by a 13 V-J model.

There were TCR beta CDR3 regions amplified from RNA transcripts. The TCR CDR3 first-round RT-PCR relied on the HTBI primer set. One entry per CDR3 protein results from TCRdb running MiXCR on the multiplex PCR reads. The sample includes about 370,000 distinct CDR3 sequences, nearly 15% seen only once; the top ten take roughly 19%. Patients with ophthalmopathy all had a Clinical Activity Score of at least 3, a NOSPECS grade of at least 4 and duration under 3 months. Fresh peripheral blood, 10 ml, was the source of the PBMCs. Sequencing used blood. The chain employs TRBV6-5 and TRBJ2-1, with D hard to call. The clonotype comes from a woman aged 55-69 years with Graves' ophthalmopathy. CDR3 protein: CASSYSNTPEHEQFF. As DNA, the CDR3 is TGTGCCAGCAGTTACTCGAATACCCCAGAGCATGAGCAGTTCTTC.